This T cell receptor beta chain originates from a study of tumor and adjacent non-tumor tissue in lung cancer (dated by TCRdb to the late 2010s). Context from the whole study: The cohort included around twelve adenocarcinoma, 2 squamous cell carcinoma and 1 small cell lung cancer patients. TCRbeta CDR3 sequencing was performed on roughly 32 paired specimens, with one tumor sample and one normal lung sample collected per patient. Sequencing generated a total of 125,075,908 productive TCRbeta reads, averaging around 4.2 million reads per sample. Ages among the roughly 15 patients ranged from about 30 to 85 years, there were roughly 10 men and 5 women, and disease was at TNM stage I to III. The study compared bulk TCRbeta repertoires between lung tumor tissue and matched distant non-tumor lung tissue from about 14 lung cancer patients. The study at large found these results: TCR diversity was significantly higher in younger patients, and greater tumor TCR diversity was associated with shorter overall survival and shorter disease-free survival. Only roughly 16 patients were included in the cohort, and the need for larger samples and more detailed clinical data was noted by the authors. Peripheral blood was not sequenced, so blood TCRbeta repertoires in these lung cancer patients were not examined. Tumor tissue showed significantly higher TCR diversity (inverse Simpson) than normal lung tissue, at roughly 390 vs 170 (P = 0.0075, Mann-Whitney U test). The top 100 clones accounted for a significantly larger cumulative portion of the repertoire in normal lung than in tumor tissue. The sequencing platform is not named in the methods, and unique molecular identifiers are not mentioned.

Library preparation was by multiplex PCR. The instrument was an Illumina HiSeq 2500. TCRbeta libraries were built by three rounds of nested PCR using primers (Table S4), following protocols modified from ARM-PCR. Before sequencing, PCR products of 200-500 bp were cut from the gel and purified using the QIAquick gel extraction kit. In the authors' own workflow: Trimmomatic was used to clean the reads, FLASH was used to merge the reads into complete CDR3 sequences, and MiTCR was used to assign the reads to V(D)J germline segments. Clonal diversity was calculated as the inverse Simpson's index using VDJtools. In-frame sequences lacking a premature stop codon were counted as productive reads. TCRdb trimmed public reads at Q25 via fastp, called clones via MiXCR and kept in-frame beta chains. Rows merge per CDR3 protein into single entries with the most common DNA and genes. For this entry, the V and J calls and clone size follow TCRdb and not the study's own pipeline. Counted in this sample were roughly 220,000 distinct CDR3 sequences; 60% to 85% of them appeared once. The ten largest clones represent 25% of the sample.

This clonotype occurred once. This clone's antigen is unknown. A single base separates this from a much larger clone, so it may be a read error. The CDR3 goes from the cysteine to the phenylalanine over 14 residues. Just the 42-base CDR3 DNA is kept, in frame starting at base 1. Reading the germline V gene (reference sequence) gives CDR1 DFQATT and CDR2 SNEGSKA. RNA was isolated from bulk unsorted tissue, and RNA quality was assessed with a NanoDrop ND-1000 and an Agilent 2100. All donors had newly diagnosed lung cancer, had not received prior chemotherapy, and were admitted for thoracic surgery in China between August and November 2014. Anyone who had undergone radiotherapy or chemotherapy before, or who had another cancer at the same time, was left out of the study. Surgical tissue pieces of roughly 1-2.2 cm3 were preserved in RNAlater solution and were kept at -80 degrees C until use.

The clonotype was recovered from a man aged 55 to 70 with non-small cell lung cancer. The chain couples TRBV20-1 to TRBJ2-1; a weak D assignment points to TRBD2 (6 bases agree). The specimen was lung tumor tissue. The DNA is TGCACTGCTAGAGTAGGTAGCGGCAACAATGAGCAGTTCTTC. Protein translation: CTARVGSGNNEQFF.